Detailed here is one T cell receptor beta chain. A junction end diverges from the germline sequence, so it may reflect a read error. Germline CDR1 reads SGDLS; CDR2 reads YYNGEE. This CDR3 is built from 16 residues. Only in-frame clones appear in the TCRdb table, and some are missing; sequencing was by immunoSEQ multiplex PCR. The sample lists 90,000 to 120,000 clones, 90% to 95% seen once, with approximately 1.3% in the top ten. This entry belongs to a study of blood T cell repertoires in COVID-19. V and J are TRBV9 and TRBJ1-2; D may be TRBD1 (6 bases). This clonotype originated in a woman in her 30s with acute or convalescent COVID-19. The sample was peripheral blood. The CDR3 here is CASNVNMRGRGDGYTF. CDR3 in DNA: TGTGCCAGCAACGTAAATATGCGGGGGCGCGGCGATGGCTACACCTTC.